This T cell receptor (beta chain) was observed in a study of control samples from healthy donors and cancer patients. The method was immunoSEQ multiplex PCR; TCRdb's version includes in-frame clones alone and lacks a portion of them. The sample gives about 150,000 clones, approximately 96% of which show up once; about 5.6% is in the top ten. Deletions cut 5 bases from V and 2 bases from J, with 6 bases between. The germline gives CDR1 DFQATT, CDR2 SNEGSKA (reference sequence). The CDR3 spans 11 residues. Sample: blood. This TCR was recovered from a man aged 40-50 years in good health. This chain joins TRBV20-1 and TRBJ1-2; the D gene is possibly TRBD1 (5 bases). The DNA for the CDR3 is TGCAGTGCTGGACACAACTATGGCTACACCTTC. Translated, it gives CSAGHNYGYTF.